This is a list of T cell receptor beta chains from one sample in a study of human T cells and chemical hapten exposure. TCRdb re-called the RACE reads with MiXCR, one entry per CDR3 protein. This sample carries roughly 64,000 distinct CDR3 sequences, about 11% of them seen once, and the ten largest clones take about 2.3%. The input for sequencing was whole blood, taken in connection with sensitization to the hapten diphenylcyclopropenone (DPC). Every receptor here comes from a woman under 40 with alopecia areata. Some clones in this sample may be carry-over from other donors' samples. Each CDR3 is given with its conserved first and last residue. Each record gives: clone size, V gene, D gene, J gene, CDR3 protein, CDR3 DNA. A D gene is named only where the DNA matches it firmly. Clone size is shown for a subset of rows, as once, few, many or a class of expanded clone.

few	TRBV4-1	NA	TRBJ2-7	CASSQVGIGGSSYEQYF	TGCGCCAGCAGCCAAGTCGGGATCGGGGGCAGTTCCTACGAGCAGTACTTC
NA	TRBV5-1	NA	TRBJ1-5	CASSLGDFSNQPQHF	TGCGCCAGCAGCTTAGGGGACTTTAGCAATCAGCCCCAGCATTTT
NA	TRBV24-1	TRBD1	TRBJ2-2	CATSDLSADRGVTGELFF	TGTGCCACCAGTGATTTATCAGCGGACAGGGGGGTGACCGGGGAGCTGTTTTTT
NA	TRBV29-1	NA	TRBJ2-7	CSVEGGAEQYF	TGCAGCGTTGAAGGGGGAGCGGAGCAGTACTTC
NA	TRBV20-1	NA	TRBJ2-7	CSASADYEQYF	TGCAGTGCTAGTGCCGACTACGAGCAGTACTTC
few	TRBV6-2/TRBV6-3	NA	TRBJ2-5	CASSYSAGQKETQYF	TGTGCCAGCAGTTATTCAGCGGGACAAAAAGAGACCCAGTACTTC
NA	TRBV18	NA	TRBJ1-5	CASSGGGANQPQHF	TGTGCCAGCTCAGGGGGAGGGGCAAATCAGCCCCAGCATTTT
few	TRBV29-1	NA	TRBJ1-2	CSVETGFRYTF	TGCAGCGTTGAAACAGGGTTTCGCTACACCTTC
few	TRBV28	NA	TRBJ2-7	CASSLQVYEQYF	TGTGCCAGCAGTTTACAGGTATACGAGCAGTACTTC
NA	TRBV12-3/TRBV12-4	NA	TRBJ1-5	CASSLGAQGFSPQHF	TGTGCCAGCAGTTTAGGGGCACAGGGATTCTCGCCCCAGCATTTT
few	TRBV29-1	NA	TRBJ2-1	CSVTGPLSHNEQFF	TGCAGCGTTACGGGACCGCTGTCCCACAATGAGCAGTTCTTC
many	TRBV11-2	TRBD1	TRBJ2-7	CASSRRSRDRGHEQYF	TGTGCCAGCAGCCGCCGCAGCCGGGACAGGGGGCACGAGCAGTACTTC
few	TRBV3-1	NA	TRBJ2-2	CASSQTNTGELFF	TGTGCCAGCAGCCAAACGAACACCGGGGAGCTGTTTTTT
NA	TRBV5-1	NA	TRBJ1-5	CASSEGHSNQPQHF	TGCGCCAGCAGCGAGGGACACAGCAATCAGCCCCAGCATTTT
NA	TRBV28	NA	TRBJ1-1	CASSFPQGLSNTEAFF	TGTGCCAGCAGTTTCCCTCAGGGACTGTCAAACACTGAAGCTTTCTTT
NA	TRBV29-1	TRBD2	TRBJ2-3	CSAGQREADTQYF	TGCAGCGCGGGGCAGCGGGAAGCAGATACGCAGTATTTT
many	TRBV3-1	NA	TRBJ2-3	CASSLGQPGDTQYF	TGTGCCAGCAGCCTTGGACAGCCCGGGGATACGCAGTATTTT
many	TRBV28	TRBD2	TRBJ2-7	CASSSSGLAYEQYF	TGTGCCAGCAGTTCATCGGGACTAGCCTACGAGCAGTACTTC
many	TRBV10-1	NA	TRBJ2-3	CASSDRGTDTQYF	TGCGCCAGCAGTGACAGGGGCACAGATACGCAGTATTTT
NA	TRBV6-2/TRBV6-3	NA	TRBJ2-1	CASSSTSYNEQFF	TGTGCCAGCAGTTCAACCTCCTACAATGAGCAGTTCTTC
NA	TRBV18	NA	TRBJ1-1	CASSPLSSQGGPEAFF	TGTGCCAGCTCACCACTATCCAGTCAGGGAGGACCTGAAGCTTTCTTT
many	TRBV30	TRBD1	TRBJ2-4	CAWGTVGIQYF	TGTGCCTGGGGGACAGTTGGCATTCAGTACTTC
many	TRBV28	TRBD1	TRBJ1-1	CASSRGPEAFF	TGTGCCAGCTCCAGGGGGCCTGAAGCTTTCTTT
few	TRBV7-9	NA	TRBJ2-3	CASSSQPGEGTDTQYF	TGTGCCAGCAGCTCCCAGCCTGGGGAGGGCACAGATACGCAGTATTTT
few	TRBV20-1	NA	TRBJ1-4	CSAPEAAELFF	TGCAGTGCTCCTGAAGCGGCGGAACTGTTTTTT
few	TRBV19	NA	TRBJ2-3	CASGIRDTQYF	TGTGCCAGTGGGATCAGGGATACGCAGTATTTT
many	TRBV30	TRBD1	TRBJ1-5	CAWEQGANQPQHF	TGTGCCTGGGAACAGGGGGCCAATCAGCCCCAGCATTTT
NA	TRBV10-2	NA	TRBJ1-4	CASSINGRNEKLFF	TGCGCCAGCTCGATCAACGGACGGAATGAAAAACTGTTTTTT
few	TRBV5-6	NA	TRBJ1-2	CASSLAGAPGGYTF	TGTGCCAGCAGCTTGGCGGGGGCCCCGGGCGGCTACACCTTC
few	TRBV5-4	NA	TRBJ1-1	CASSLDPRVVTEAFF	TGTGCCAGCAGCTTGGATCCCCGAGTCGTCACTGAAGCTTTCTTT
NA	TRBV9	NA	TRBJ2-2	CASSASLTGELFF	TGTGCCAGCAGCGCCAGCTTGACCGGGGAGCTGTTTTTT
few	TRBV20-1	NA	TRBJ2-6	CSARELSGANVLTF	TGCAGTGCTAGAGAGCTCTCTGGGGCCAACGTCCTGACTTTC
NA	TRBV20-1	TRBD2	TRBJ2-2	CSARVAGVNTGELFF	TGCAGTGCTAGAGTAGCGGGGGTAAACACCGGGGAGCTGTTTTTT
few	TRBV5-1	NA	TRBJ1-1	CASSLVGGGAMNTEAFF	TGCGCCAGCAGCTTGGTAGGTGGTGGGGCCATGAACACTGAAGCTTTCTTT
many	TRBV28	NA	TRBJ2-7	CASSLDYEQYF	TGTGCCAGCAGCCTGGACTACGAGCAGTACTTC
many	TRBV3-1	TRBD1	TRBJ1-1	CASSLRDRRDTEAFF	TGTGCCAGCAGCCTACGGGACAGGCGGGACACTGAAGCTTTCTTT
NA	TRBV29-1	TRBD2	TRBJ2-3	CSVGGTSGSSDTQYF	TGCAGCGTTGGGGGGACTAGCGGGAGTTCAGATACGCAGTATTTT
few	TRBV20-1	TRBD2	TRBJ2-3	CSARVNSGGYSTDTQYF	TGCAGTGCTAGAGTCAATAGCGGGGGCTATAGCACAGATACGCAGTATTTT
few	TRBV28	TRBD1	TRBJ1-1	CASSVLGSPGQGRTEAFF	TGTGCCAGCAGTGTCCTGGGATCTCCGGGACAGGGTCGGACTGAAGCTTTCTTT
NA	TRBV6-5	NA	TRBJ2-7	CASSLTTSSAYEQYF	TGTGCCAGCAGCCTGACTACAAGTTCTGCCTACGAGCAGTACTTC
many	TRBV18	NA	TRBJ2-2	CASSPGVMNTGELFF	TGTGCCAGCTCACCTGGGGTGATGAACACCGGGGAGCTGTTTTTT
NA	TRBV7-8	NA	TRBJ1-4	CASSRRDTLNEKLFF	TGTGCCAGCAGCCGACGGGACACACTTAATGAAAAACTGTTTTTT
few	TRBV6-1	TRBD2	TRBJ2-3	CASSEISGGTDTQYF	TGTGCCAGCAGTGAAATTAGCGGGGGCACAGATACGCAGTATTTT
many	TRBV6-5	NA	TRBJ1-1	CASSRLRDTEAFF	TGTGCCAGCAGCCGCCTAAGGGACACTGAAGCTTTCTTT
many	TRBV28	NA	TRBJ1-2	CASSTTIYGYTF	TGTGCCAGCAGTACCACCATATATGGCTACACCTTC
NA	TRBV29-1	NA	TRBJ1-2	CSVDLGQNYGYTF	TGCAGCGTTGATCTCGGACAGAACTATGGCTACACCTTC
many	TRBV20-1	NA	TRBJ2-7	CSALLVGMRPEQYF	TGCAGTGCCCTCCTAGTGGGGATGCGGCCCGAGCAGTACTTC
NA	TRBV4-3	NA	TRBJ1-1	CASSNQGSTEAFF	TGCGCCAGCAGCAACCAGGGGAGCACTGAAGCTTTCTTT